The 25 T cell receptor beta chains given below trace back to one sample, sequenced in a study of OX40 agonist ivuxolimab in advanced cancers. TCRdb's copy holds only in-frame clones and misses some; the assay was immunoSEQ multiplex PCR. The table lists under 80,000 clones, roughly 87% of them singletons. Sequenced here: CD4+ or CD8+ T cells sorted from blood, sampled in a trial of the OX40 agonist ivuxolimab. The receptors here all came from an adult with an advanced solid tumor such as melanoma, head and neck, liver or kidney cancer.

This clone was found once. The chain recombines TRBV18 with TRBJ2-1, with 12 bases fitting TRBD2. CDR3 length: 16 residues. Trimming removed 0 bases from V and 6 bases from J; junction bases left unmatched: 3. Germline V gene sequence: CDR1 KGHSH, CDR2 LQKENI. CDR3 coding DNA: TGTGCCAGCTCACCACCGACACTAGCGGGAGGCAATGAGCAGTTCTTC. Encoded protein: CASSPPTLAGGNEQFF.

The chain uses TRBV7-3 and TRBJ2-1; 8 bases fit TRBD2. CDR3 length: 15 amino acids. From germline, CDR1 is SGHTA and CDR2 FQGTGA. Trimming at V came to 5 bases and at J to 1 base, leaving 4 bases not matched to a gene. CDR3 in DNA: TGTGCCAGCAGCCCGAGCGGGAGTTCCTACAATGAGCAGTTCTTC. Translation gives CASSPSGSSYNEQFF.

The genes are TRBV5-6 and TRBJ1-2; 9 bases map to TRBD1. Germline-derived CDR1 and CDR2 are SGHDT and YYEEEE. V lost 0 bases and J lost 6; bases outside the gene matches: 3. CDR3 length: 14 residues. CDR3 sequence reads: CASSLGTGGNGYTF. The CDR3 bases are TGTGCCAGCAGCTTGGGTACAGGGGGCAATGGCTACACCTTC.

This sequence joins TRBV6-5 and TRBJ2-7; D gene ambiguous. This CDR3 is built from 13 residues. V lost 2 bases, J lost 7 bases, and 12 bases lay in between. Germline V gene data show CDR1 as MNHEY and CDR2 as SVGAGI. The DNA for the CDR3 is TGTGCCAGCAGTTACCGGGCGGCAGTTGAGCAGTACTTC. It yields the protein CASSYRAAVEQYF.

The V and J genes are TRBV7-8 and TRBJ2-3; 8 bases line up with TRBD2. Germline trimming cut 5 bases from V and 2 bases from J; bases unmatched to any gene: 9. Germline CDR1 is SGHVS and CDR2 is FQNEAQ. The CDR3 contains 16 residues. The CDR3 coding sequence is TGTGCCAGCAGCCCGGCAGGGACTAGGAACACAGATACGCAGTATTTT. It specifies CASSPAGTRNTDTQYF. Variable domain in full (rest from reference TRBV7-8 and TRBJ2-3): GAGVSQSPRYKVAKRGQDVALRCDPISGHVSLFWYQQALGQGPEFLTYFQNEAQLDKSGLPSDRFFAERPEGSVSTLKIQRTQQEDSAVYLCASSPAGTRNTDTQYFGPGTRLTVL.

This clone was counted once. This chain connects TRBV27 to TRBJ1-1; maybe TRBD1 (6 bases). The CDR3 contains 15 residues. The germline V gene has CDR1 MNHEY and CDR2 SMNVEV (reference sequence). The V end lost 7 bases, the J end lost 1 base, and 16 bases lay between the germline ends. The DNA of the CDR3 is TGTGCCAGCACCGGATCCGGACAGCAGAACACTGAAGCTTTCTTT. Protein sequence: CASTGSGQQNTEAFF.

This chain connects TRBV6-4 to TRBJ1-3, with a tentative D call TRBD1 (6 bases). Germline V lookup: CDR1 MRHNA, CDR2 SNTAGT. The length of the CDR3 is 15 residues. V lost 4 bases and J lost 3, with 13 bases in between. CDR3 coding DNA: TGTGCCAGCAGTGCCGGGGGCCGTGGTGGAAACACCATATATTTT. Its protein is CASSAGGRGGNTIYF.

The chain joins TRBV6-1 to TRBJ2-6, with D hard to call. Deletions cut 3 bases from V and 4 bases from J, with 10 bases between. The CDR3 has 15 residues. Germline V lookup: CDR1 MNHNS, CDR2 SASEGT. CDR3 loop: CASSDLGSGANVLTF. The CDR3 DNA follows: TGTGCCAGCAGTGATTTGGGTTCAGGGGCCAACGTCCTGACTTTC.

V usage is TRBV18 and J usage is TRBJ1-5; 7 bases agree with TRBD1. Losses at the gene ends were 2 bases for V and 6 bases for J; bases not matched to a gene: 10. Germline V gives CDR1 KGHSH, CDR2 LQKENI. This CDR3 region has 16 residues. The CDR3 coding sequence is TGTGCCAGCTCACCAGACTTCGACAGGGAAAGTCAGCCCCAGCATTTT. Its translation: CASSPDFDRESQPQHF. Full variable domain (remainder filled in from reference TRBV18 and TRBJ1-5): NAGVMQNPRHLVRRRGQEARLRCSPMKGHSHVYWYRQLPEEGLKFMVYLQKENIIDESGMPKERFSAEFPKEGPSILRIQQVVRGDSAAYFCASSPDFDRESQPQHFGDGTRLSIL.

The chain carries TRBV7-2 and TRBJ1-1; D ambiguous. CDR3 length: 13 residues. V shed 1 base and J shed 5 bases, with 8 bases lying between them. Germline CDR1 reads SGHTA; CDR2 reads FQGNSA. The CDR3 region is CASSLDWVTEAFF. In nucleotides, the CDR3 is TGTGCCAGCAGCTTAGACTGGGTTACTGAAGCTTTCTTT.

CDR3 sequence: CASWGVSYEQYF. CDR3 bases: TGTGCCAGTTGGGGGGTATCCTACGAGCAGTACTTC. The chain joins TRBV6-5 to TRBJ2-7, with D possibly matching TRBD2 (6 bases). Germline CDR1 reads MNHEY; CDR2 reads SVGAGI. The CDR3 is 12 residues long. V lost 9 bases to trimming and J lost 1 base, with 10 bases between them.

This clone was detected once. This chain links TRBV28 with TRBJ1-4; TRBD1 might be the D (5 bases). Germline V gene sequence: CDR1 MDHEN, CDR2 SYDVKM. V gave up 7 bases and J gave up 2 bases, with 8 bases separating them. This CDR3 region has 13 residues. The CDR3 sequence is CASNDSTNEKLFF. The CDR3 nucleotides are TGTGCCAGCAACGACAGTACTAATGAAAAACTGTTTTTT.

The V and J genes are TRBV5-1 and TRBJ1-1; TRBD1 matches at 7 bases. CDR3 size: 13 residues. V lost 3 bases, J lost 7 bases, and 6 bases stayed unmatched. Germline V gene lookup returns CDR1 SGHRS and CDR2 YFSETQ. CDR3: CASSSDRYGEAFF. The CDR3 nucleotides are TGCGCCAGCAGCTCGGACAGGTACGGTGAAGCTTTCTTT.

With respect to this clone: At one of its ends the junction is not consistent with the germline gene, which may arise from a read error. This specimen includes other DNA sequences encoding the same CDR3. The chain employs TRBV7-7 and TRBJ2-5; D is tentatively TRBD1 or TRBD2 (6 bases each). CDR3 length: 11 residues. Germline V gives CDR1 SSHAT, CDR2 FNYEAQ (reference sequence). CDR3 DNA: TGTGCTAGCAAGGGGGGAGAGACCCAGTACTTC. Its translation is CASKGGETQYF.

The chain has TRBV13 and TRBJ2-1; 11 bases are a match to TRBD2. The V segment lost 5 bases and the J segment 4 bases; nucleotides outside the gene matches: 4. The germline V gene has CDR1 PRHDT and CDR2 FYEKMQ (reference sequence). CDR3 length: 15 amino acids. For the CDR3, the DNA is TGTGCCAGCAGCCGCCTAGCGGGGGGTTACAATGAGCAGTTCTTC. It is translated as CASSRLAGGYNEQFF.

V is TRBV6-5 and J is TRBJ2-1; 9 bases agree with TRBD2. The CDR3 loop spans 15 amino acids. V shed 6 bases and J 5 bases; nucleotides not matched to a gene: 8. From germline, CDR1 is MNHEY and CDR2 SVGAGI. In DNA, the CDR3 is TGTGCCAGCAGCAAGGGACTAGCTAACAACAATGAGCAGTTCTTC. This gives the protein CASSKGLANNNEQFF.

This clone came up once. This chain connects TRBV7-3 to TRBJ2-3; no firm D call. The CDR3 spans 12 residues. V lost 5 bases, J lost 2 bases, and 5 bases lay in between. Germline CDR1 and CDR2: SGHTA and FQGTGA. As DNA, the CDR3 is TGTGCCAGCAGCGCGACCACAGATACGCAGTATTTT. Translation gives CASSATTDTQYF.

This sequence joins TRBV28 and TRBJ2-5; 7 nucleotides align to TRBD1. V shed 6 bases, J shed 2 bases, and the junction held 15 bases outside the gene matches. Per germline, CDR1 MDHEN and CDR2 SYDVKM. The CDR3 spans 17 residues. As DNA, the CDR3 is TGTGCCAGCAGCCCCAGCGCCAGGACAGGCTATCAAGAGACCCAGTACTTC. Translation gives CASSPSARTGYQETQYF.

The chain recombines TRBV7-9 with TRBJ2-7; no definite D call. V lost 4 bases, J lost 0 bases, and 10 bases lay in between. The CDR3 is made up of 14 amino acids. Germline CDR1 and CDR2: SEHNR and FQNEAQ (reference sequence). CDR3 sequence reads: CASSSEGFSYEQYF. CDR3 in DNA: TGTGCCAGCAGCTCAGAAGGGTTCTCCTACGAGCAGTACTTC. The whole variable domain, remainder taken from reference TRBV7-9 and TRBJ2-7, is DTGVSQNPRHKITKRGQNVTFRCDPISEHNRLYWYRQTLGQGPEFLTYFQNEAQLEKSRLLSDRFSAERPKGSFSTLEIQRTEQGDSAMYLCASSSEGFSYEQYFGPGTRLTVT.

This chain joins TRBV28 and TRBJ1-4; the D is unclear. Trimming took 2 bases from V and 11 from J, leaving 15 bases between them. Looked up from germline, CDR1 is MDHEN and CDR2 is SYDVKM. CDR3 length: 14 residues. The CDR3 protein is CASSLRSVRWKLFF. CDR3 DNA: TGTGCCAGCAGTTTACGTTCAGTAAGGTGGAAACTGTTTTTT.

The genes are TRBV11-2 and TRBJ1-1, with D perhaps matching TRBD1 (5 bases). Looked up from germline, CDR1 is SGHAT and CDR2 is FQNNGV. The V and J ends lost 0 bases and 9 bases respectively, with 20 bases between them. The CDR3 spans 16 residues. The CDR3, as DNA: TGTGCCAGCAGCTTAGAACGCCGGGCCCTCGGGGCACAAGCTTTCTTT. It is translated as CASSLERRALGAQAFF.

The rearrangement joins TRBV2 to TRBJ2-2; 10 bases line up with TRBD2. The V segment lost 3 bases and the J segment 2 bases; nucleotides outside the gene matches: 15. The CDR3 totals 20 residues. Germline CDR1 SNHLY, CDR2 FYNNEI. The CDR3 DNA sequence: TGTGCCAGCAGTGAGTTCCTAGCGGGAGTAATAATCGGAAACACCGGGGAGCTGTTTTTT. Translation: CASSEFLAGVIIGNTGELFF.

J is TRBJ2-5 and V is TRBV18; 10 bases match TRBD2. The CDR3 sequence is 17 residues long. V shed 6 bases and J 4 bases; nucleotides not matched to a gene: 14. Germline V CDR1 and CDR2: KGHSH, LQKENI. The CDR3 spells CASSVTVGERGGETQYF. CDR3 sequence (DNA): TGTGCCAGCTCCGTGACCGTCGGAGAGCGGGGGGGAGAGACCCAGTACTTC.

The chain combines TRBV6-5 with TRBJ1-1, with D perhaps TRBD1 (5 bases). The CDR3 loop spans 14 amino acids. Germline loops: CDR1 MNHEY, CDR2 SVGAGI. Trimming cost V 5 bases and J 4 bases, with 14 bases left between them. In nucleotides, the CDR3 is TGTGCCAGCAGTACTGACAGTATCCTCACTGAAGCTTTCTTT. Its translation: CASSTDSILTEAFF.

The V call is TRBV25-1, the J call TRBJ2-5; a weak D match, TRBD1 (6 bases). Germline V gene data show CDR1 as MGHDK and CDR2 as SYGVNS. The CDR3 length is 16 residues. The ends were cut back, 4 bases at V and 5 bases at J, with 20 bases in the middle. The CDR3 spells CASSAAGQRLMETQYF. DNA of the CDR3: TGTGCCAGCAGTGCAGCAGGACAGCGGTTGATGGAGACCCAGTACTTC.